This T cell receptor (beta chain) was found in a study of cytomegalovirus exposure and HLA in healthy donors. Study-wide results and caveats: The authors enumerated 150 to 200 TCR beta chains as linked to cytomegalovirus. Published work reported that the classifier diagnosed cytomegalovirus status with high specificity and sensitivity. Many donors shared some public TCRs, even though most TCR sequences were rare.

The assay was immunoSEQ multiplex PCR, and TCRdb's table has in-frame clones only and misses some. The sample lists 73,000 or so clones, roughly 93% occurring once. The sample holds a few counts of this clone. Its antigen is undetermined. The CDR3 is 13 residues long. In germline, CDR1 is MDHEN, CDR2 SYDVKM. The germline V and J ends were trimmed by 6 bases and 7 bases, with 12 bases remaining between them. V usage is TRBV28 and J usage is TRBJ2-2; tentatively, D is TRBD1 (5 bases). Sequenced: PBMCs. The sequence came from a woman aged 18-29 years in good health and CMV-seropositive. In DNA form, the CDR3 reads TGTGCCAGCAGGATCTGGGGCCACGGGGAGCTGTTTTTT. Its translation: CASRIWGHGELFF.